A selection of T cell receptor beta chains follows, all from one sample in a study of T-cell reconstitution after alpha-beta-depleted transplantation in children. TCRdb recomputed calls from the PCR reads with MiXCR, one row per CDR3 protein. The profile shows a few hundred thousand distinct CDR3 sequences, 25% to 30% of them singletons. This specimen was PBMCs, taken before TCRalphabeta/CD19-depleted stem cell transplant. The source is a boy younger than two with Wiskott-Aldrich syndrome, due to receive a stem cell transplant. The CDR3 runs from the conserved cysteine through the conserved F or W. Each record gives: clone size, J gene, V gene, D gene, CDR3 protein, CDR3 DNA. The D gene is left open where the match is weak. Clone size is stated in some rows and not others, as once, few, many or a class when expanded.

>NA|TRBJ2-1|TRBV5-1|TRBD2
CASSQTSGSAGEQFF
TGCGCCAGCAGCCAGACTAGCGGGAGCGCAGGTGAGCAGTTCTTC
>NA|TRBJ2-6|TRBV3-1|TRBD2
CASTGAAGVSGANVLTF
TGTGCCAGCACCGGAGCAGCGGGAGTGTCTGGGGCCAACGTCCTGACTTTC
>few|TRBJ2-2|TRBV20-1|NA
CSARVDRTGELFF
TGCAGTGCTAGAGTGGACCGCACCGGGGAGCTGTTTTTT
>NA|TRBJ2-1|TRBV18|NA
CASSRSPPHEQFF
TGTGCCAGCTCACGCTCTCCACCGCATGAGCAGTTCTTC
>NA|TRBJ2-1|TRBV5-1|TRBD2
CASSLLSSGNNEQFF
TGCGCCAGCAGCTTGTTGTCTAGCGGAAACAATGAGCAGTTCTTC
>NA|TRBJ1-1|TRBV20-1|NA
CSASRKVNTEAFF
TGCAGTGCTAGCAGAAAGGTGAACACTGAAGCTTTCTTT
>NA|TRBJ1-5|TRBV21-1|NA
CASSDRDRGNQPQHF
TGTGCCAGCAGCGACCGGGACAGGGGTAATCAGCCCCAGCATTTT
>few|TRBJ2-1|TRBV3-1|TRBD2
CASSQEPLRAGGPLFF
TGTGCCAGCAGCCAAGAGCCCCTTAGAGCGGGAGGGCCACTGTTCTTC
>few|TRBJ2-1|TRBV24-1|TRBD1
CATSDPGQGENNEQFF
TGTGCCACCAGTGACCCGGGACAGGGGGAAAACAATGAGCAGTTCTTC
>NA|TRBJ1-2|TRBV29-1|NA
CSALGGQKGYTF
TGCAGCGCATTGGGGGGGCAAAAGGGCTACACCTTC
>NA|TRBJ1-1|TRBV20-1|NA
CSARVRGLGNTEAFF
TGCAGTGCTAGAGTAAGGGGCCTTGGGAACACTGAAGCTTTCTTT
>few|TRBJ1-1|TRBV30|NA
CAWSSVNTEAFF
TGTGCCTGGAGTTCGGTGAACACTGAAGCTTTCTTT
>NA|TRBJ2-7|TRBV29-1|TRBD1
CSVEGTGVPFEQYF
TGCAGCGTTGAAGGGACAGGGGTTCCTTTCGAGCAGTACTTC
>few|TRBJ2-1|TRBV20-1|TRBD2
CSAPGLAKEKQFF
TGCAGTGCTCCGGGACTAGCTAAAGAAAAGCAGTTCTTC
>NA|TRBJ2-3|TRBV6-2/TRBV6-3|TRBD2
CASSYGGRATTQYF
TGTGCCAGCAGTTACGGCGGGAGGGCCACTACGCAGTATTTT
>NA|TRBJ1-6|TRBV28|TRBD1
CASSPHIQGSVNSPLHF
TGTGCCAGCAGTCCGCACATACAGGGGTCTGTGAATTCACCCCTCCACTTT
>few|TRBJ2-7|TRBV28|TRBD1
CASSLIQGAGEQYF
TGTGCCAGCAGTCTCATACAGGGGGCGGGGGAGCAGTACTTC
>NA|TRBJ2-1|TRBV18|TRBD2
CASSRTLIAGGVEQFF
TGTGCCAGCTCACGCACACTTATAGCGGGAGGGGTTGAGCAGTTCTTC
>NA|TRBJ2-7|TRBV29-1|TRBD1
CSVEVPRDRGPRYEQYF
TGCAGCGTTGAAGTCCCTCGGGACAGGGGGCCCCGCTACGAGCAGTACTTC
>few|TRBJ2-3|TRBV24-1|NA
CATSEQAPDTQYF
TGTGCCACCAGTGAACAAGCTCCAGATACGCAGTATTTT
>NA|TRBJ1-2|TRBV29-1|TRBD1
CSVGQGDGYTF
TGCAGCGTTGGACAGGGGGACGGCTACACCTTC
>few|TRBJ1-1|TRBV4-1|NA
CASSQDRADTEAFF
TGCGCCAGCAGCCAAGATCGGGCCGACACTGAAGCTTTCTTT
>many|TRBJ2-3|TRBV5-1|NA
CASSLEGGADTQYF
TGCGCCAGCAGCTTGGAAGGGGGAGCAGATACGCAGTATTTT
>few|TRBJ1-1|TRBV5-6|NA
CASSLDASGRGNTEAFF
TGTGCCAGCAGCTTGGATGCGAGCGGTAGGGGCAACACTGAAGCTTTCTTT
>NA|TRBJ2-1|TRBV5-1|TRBD2
CASSLSGTNNHNEQFF
TGCGCCAGCAGCTTGTCTGGGACTAATAACCACAATGAGCAGTTCTTC
>many|TRBJ2-1|TRBV5-1|NA
CASSLERTYNEQFF
TGCGCCAGCAGCTTAGAGCGCACCTACAATGAGCAGTTCTTC
>NA|TRBJ2-3|TRBV24-1|TRBD2
CATSGGEGLGTDTQYF
TGTGCCACCAGTGGAGGGGAGGGACTAGGCACAGATACGCAGTATTTT
>NA|TRBJ2-1|TRBV3-1|NA
CACSPSLVANSINEQFF
TGTGCCTGCAGCCCCTCTTTAGTAGCCAATTCTATCAATGAGCAGTTCTTC
>NA|TRBJ1-4|TRBV5-6|NA
CASSFGGPANEKLFF
TGTGCCAGCAGCTTCGGGGGGCCGGCTAATGAAAAACTGTTTTTT
>NA|TRBJ2-2|TRBV4-2|TRBD2
CASSQDPGGFTGELFF
TGTGCCAGCAGCCAAGACCCGGGAGGGTTTACCGGGGAGCTGTTTTTT
>few|TRBJ1-1|TRBV7-9|NA
CASSLDPRTEAFF
TGTGCCAGCAGCTTAGACCCAAGAACTGAAGCTTTCTTT
>few|TRBJ2-3|TRBV5-1|TRBD2
CASSYSGNADTQYF
TGCGCCAGCAGCTATAGCGGGAACGCAGATACGCAGTATTTT
>few|TRBJ2-5|TRBV20-1|TRBD2
CSARAPLAGLQETQYF
TGCAGTGCTAGAGCCCCCCTAGCGGGACTACAAGAGACCCAGTACTTC
>few|TRBJ2-1|TRBV7-2|NA
CASEASGGSYNEQFF
TGTGCCAGCGAAGCTTCTGGGGGCTCCTACAATGAGCAGTTCTTC
>once|TRBJ2-7|TRBV4-1|TRBD2
CASSRDPIAGVYEQYF
TGCGCCAGCAGCCGAGACCCGATAGCGGGAGTCTACGAGCAGTACTTC
>NA|TRBJ2-7|TRBV27|NA
CASSSIQGPYEQYF
TGTGCCAGCAGCTCCATACAGGGCCCCTACGAGCAGTACTTC
>NA|TRBJ2-1|TRBV18|NA
CASSPPWTPQRDEQFF
TGTGCCAGCTCACCACCCTGGACTCCCCAGCGGGATGAGCAGTTCTTC
>NA|TRBJ2-7|TRBV12-3/TRBV12-4|NA
CASSEGIEQYF
TGTGCCAGCAGTGAAGGGATCGAGCAGTACTTC